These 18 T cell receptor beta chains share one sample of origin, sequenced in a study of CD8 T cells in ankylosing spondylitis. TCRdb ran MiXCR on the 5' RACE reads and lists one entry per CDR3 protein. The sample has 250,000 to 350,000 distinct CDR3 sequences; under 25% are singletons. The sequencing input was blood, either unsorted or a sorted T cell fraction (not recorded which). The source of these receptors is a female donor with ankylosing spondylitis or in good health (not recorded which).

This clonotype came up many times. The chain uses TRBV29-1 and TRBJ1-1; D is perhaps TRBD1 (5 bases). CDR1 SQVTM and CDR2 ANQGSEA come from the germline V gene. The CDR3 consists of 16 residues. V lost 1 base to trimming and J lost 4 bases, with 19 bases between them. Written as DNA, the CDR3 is TGCAGCGTTGAAGGACCAGTCGAAGGGAGGGGCACTGAAGCTTTCTTT. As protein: CSVEGPVEGRGTEAFF.

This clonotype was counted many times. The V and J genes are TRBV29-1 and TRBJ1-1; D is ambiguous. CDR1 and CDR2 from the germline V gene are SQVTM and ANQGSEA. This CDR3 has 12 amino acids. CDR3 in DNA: TGCAGTAGTCGGGTTTTGGACACTGAAGCTTTCTTT. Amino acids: CSSRVLDTEAFF.

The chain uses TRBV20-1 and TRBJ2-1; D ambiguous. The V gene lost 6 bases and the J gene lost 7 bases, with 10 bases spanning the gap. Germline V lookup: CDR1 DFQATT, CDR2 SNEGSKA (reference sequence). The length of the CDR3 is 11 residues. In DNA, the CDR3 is TGCAGTGCGCAAACAAGGAATGAGCAGTTCTTC. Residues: CSAQTRNEQFF.

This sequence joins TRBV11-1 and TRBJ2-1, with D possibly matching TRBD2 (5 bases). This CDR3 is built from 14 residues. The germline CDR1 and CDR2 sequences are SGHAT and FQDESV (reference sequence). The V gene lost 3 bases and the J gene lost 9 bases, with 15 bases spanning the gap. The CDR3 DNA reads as TGTGCCAGCAGCTTTGGGAGTGGTTCGGTTGAGCAGTTCTTC. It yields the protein CASSFGSGSVEQFF.

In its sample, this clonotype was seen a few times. CDR3 in amino acids: CASSYSLAGGEQFF. The DNA of the CDR3 is TGTGCCAGCAGTTACTCGCTAGCGGGAGGTGAGCAGTTCTTC. This chain uses TRBV6-5 with TRBJ2-1, with 11 bases fitting TRBD2. This CDR3 contains 14 residues. Germline CDR1 reads MNHEY; CDR2 reads SVGAGI. Trimming removed 0 bases from V and 9 bases from J; junction bases left unmatched: 1.

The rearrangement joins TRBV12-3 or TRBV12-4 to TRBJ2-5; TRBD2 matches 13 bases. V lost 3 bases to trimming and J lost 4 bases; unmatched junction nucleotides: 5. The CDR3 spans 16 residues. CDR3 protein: CASSFETSGRRETQYF. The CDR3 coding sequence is TGTGCCAGCAGTTTTGAGACTAGCGGGAGGCGAGAGACCCAGTACTTC.

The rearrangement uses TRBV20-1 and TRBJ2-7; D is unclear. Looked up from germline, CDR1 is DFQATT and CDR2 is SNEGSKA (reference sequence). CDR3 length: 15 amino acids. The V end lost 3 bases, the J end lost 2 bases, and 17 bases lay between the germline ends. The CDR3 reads CSARARSRIAYEQYF. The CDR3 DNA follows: TGCAGTGCTAGGGCTAGATCCAGGATTGCCTACGAGCAGTACTTC.

The CDR3 sequence: CASSLYRDYEQYF. For the CDR3, the DNA is TGTGCCAGCTCACTTTACAGGGACTACGAGCAGTACTTC. This chain uses TRBV18 with TRBJ2-7, with D possibly TRBD1 on 6 matching bases. The ends were cut back, 4 bases at V and 3 bases at J, with 10 bases in the middle. Germline loops: CDR1 KGHSH, CDR2 LQKENI. CDR3 length: 13 amino acids.

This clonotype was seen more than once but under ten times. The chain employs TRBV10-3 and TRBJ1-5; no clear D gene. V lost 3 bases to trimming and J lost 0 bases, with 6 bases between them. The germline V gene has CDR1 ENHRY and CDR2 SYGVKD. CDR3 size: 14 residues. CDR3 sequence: CAISELNSNQPQHF. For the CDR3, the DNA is TGTGCCATCAGTGAACTGAATAGCAATCAGCCCCAGCATTTT.

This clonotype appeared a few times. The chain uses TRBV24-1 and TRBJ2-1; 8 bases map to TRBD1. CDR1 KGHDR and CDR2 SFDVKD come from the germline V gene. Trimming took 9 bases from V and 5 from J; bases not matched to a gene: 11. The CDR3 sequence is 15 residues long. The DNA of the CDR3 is TGTGCCACCGGATCTCAGGGGGCTTGGCACAATGAGCAGTTCTTC. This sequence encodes CATGSQGAWHNEQFF.

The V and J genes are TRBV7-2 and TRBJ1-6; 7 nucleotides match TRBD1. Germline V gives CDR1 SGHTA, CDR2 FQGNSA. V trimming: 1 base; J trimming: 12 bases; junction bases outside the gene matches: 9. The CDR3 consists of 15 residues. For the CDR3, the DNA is TGTGCCAGCAGCTTAGACGGGAGACAGGGTGTACCCCTCCACTTT. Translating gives CASSLDGRQGVPLHF.

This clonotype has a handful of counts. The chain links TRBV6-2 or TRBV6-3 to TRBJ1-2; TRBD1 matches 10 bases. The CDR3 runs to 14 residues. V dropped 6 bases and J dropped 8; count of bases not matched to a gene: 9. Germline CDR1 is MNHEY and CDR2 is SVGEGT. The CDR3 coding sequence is TGTGCCAGCAGCCAAGACAGGGGGCGAGGCGGCTACACCTTC. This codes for CASSQDRGRGGYTF.

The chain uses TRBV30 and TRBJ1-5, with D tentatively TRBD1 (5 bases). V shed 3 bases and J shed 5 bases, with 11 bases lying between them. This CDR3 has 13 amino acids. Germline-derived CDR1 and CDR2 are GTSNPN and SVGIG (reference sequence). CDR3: CAWSKRGDQPQHF. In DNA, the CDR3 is TGTGCCTGGAGCAAACGGGGGGATCAGCCCCAGCATTTT.

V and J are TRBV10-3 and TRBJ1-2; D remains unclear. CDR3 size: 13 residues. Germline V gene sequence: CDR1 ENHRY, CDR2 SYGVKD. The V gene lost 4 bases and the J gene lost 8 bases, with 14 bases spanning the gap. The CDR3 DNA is TGTGCCATCAGTGTAAAGGTCTTACAAGGCTACACCTTC. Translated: CAISVKVLQGYTF.

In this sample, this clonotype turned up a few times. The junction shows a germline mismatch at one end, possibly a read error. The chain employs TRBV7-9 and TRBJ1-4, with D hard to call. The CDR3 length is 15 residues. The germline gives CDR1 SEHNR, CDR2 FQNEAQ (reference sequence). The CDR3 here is CSSSIPGYSSEKLFF. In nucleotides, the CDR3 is TGTTCCAGCAGCATTCCGGGGTACTCTAGTGAAAAACTGTTTTTT.

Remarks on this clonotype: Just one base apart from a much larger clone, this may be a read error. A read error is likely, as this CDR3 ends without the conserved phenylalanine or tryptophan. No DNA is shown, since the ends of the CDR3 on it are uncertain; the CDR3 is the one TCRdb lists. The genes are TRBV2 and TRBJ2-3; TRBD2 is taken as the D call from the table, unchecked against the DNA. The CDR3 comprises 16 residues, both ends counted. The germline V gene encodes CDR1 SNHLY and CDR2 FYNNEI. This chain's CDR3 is CASSTSPGLVSDTQYL.

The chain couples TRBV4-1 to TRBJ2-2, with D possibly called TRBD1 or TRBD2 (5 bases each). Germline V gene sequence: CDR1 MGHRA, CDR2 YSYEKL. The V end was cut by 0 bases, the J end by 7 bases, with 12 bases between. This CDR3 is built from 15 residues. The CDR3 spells CASSQDLGVGGELFF. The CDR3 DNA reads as TGCGCCAGCAGCCAAGATCTGGGGGTTGGCGGGGAGCTGTTTTTT.

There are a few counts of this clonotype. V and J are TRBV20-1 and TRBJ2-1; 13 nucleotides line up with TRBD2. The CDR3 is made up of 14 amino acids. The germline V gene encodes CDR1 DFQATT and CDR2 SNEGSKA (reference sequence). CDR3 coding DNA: TGCACCGCGATACTAGCGGGAGGGCCTCGAGAGCAGTTCTTC. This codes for CTAILAGGPREQFF.